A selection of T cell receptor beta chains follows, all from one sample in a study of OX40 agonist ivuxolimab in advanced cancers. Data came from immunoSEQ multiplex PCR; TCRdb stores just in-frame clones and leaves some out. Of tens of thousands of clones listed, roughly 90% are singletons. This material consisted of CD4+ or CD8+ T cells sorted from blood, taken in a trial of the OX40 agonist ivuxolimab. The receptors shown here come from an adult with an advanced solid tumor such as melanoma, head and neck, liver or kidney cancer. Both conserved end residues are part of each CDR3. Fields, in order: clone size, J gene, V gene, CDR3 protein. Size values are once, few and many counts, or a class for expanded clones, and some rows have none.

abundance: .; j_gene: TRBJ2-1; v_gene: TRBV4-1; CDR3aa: CASSPGASGHTYEQFF
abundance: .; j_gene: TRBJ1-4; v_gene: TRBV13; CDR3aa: CASSLAMDRGEKLFF
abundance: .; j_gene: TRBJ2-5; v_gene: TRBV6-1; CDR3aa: CASSYGLAETQYF
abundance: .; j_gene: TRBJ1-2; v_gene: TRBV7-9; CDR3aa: CASSDRDRKDYGYTF
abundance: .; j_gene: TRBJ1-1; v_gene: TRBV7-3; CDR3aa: CASSLDSRGLMNTEAFF
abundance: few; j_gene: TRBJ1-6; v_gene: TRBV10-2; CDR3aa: CATEGGPALHF
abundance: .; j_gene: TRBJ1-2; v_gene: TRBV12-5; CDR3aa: CASGQTTAYGYTF
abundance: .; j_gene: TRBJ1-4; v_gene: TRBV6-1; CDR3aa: CASSEAPGTGDEKLFF
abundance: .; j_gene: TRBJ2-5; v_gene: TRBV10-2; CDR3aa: CASRKGTAIQETQYF
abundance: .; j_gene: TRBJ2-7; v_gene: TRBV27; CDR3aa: CASSLGQYSYEQYF
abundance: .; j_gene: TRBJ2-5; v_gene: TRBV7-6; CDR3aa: CASSSGTGNYPSTLTQYF
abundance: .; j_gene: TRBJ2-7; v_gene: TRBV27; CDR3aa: CASSLTGSDYEQYF
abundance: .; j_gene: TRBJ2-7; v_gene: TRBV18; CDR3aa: CASSHRDEAAGHEQYF
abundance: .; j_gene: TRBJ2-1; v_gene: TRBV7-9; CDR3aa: CVSRPTRGGYKSDEQFF
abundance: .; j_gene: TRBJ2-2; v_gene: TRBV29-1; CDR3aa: CSVEGRANTGELFF
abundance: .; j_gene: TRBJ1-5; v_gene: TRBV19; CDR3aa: CASSLGQGWRVDQPQHF
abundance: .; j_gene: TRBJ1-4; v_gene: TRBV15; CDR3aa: CATSRIRDRREKLFF
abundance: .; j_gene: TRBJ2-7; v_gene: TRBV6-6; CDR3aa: CASSLAGVPYEQYF
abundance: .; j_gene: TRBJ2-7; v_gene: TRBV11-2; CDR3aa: CASSLEGPVTYEQYF
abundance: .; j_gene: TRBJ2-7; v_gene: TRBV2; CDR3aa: CASSYPGSYEQYF
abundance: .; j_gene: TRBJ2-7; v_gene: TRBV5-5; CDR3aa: CASSLASAGDLYEQYF
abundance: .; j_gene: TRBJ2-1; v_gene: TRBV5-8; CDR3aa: CASSVFYNEQFF
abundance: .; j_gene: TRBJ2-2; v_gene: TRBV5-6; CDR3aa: CASSLTNTGELFF
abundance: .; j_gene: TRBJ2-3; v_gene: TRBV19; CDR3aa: CASSIDTGEGDTQYF
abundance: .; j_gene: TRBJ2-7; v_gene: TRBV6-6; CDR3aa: CASSYLTSDEQYF
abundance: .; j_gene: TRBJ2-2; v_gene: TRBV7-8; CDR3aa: CASSLLGGGGELFF
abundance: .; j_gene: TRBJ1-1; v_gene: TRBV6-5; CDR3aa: CASSPGGVGAFF
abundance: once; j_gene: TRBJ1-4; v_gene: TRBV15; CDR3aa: CATSGGTLKGEKLFF
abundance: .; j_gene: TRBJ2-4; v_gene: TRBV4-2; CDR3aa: CASSQDRGAQNIQYF
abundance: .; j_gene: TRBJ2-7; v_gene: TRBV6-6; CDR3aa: CASSFRELYEQYF
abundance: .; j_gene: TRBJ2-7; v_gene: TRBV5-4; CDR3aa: CASSVRDRDPYEQYF
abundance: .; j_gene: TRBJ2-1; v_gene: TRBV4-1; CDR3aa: CASSQDGGSPNEQFF
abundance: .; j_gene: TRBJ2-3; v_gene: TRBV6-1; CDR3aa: CASSDSGGASDTQYF
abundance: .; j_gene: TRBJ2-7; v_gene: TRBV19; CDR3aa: CASSITGISYEQYF
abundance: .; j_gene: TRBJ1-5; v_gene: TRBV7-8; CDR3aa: CASSGAGFGQPQHF
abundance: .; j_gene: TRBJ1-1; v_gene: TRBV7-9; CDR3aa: CASSKNPGQPNTEAFF
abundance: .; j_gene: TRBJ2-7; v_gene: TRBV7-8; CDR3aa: CASSPAGPSYEQYF
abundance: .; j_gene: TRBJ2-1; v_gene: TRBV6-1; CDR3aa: CASTLGRNEQFF
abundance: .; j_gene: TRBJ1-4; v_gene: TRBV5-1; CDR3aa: CASSLRGATNEKLFF
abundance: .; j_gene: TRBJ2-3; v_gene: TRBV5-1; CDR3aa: CASSLATSGRAITDTQYF
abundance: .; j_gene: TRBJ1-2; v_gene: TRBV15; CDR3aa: CATRETGGARNYGYTF
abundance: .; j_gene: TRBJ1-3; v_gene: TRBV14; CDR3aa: CASSLPGQPGNTIYF
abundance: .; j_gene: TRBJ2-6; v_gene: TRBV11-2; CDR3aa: CASSLPGADSGANVLTF
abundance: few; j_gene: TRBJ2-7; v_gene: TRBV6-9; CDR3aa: CASSYPGSYEQYF
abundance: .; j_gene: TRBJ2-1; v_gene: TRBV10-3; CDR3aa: CAITSDSGGDEQFF
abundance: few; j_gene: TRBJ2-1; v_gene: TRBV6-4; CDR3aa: CASSLNGQGGNEQFF